Included here is one T cell receptor beta chain sequence, with context. This entry belongs to a study of blood T cell repertoires in COVID-19. Study details: Sites across the United States, Italy and Spain contributed samples from acute and convalescent COVID-19. From T cells, B-cell-depleted T cells, or PBMCs came the material, which was cDNA or gDNA.

V was trimmed by 4 bases and J by 8 bases, leaving 18 bases between them. Germline CDR1 is SGHRS and CDR2 is YFSETQ. CDR3 size: 14 residues. Profiled with immunoSEQ multiplex PCR; TCRdb holds only in-frame clones, not every one. Among approximately 300,000 clones, 90% were seen once, and the ten largest hold around 2.7%. Participant ages covered roughly 18 to 89 years across about two dozen US areas. Allocation to cohorts depended on clinical history reported by the participants. Specimen: PBMCs or T cells enriched from blood (not recorded which). The chain employs TRBV5-1 and TRBJ1-2; D is possibly TRBD1 (6 bases). This clonotype was sampled from a man aged 55 to 70 who had recovered from COVID-19. CDR3 protein: CASSATPRGGGYTF. The DNA of the CDR3 is TGCGCCAGCAGCGCTACACCCAGGGGTGGCGGCTACACCTTC.